These T cell receptor beta chains were read from a single sample in a study of T cell changes during pregnancy in multiple sclerosis. TCRdb keeps only in-frame clones here, not all; method: immunoSEQ multiplex PCR. Of approximately 30,000 clones in the sample, 75% to 90% are singletons; the top ten hold approximately 0.55%. The starting material was CD4+ T cells from peripheral blood mononuclear cells, obtained in the first trimester of pregnancy. The source is a female donor in good health, enrolled as a control in a pregnancy study. CDR3s include the opening cysteine and the closing phenylalanine or tryptophan. The D gene is left open where the match is weak. Rows give clone size only sometimes, using once, few, many, or a class for an expanded clone.

J	size	D	V	DNA	CDR3
TRBJ2-3	.	TRBD2	TRBV29-1	TGCAGCTTCGGGACTAGCGGCTTAGATACGCAGTATTTT	CSFGTSGLDTQYF
TRBJ1-4	once	.	TRBV2	TGTGCCAGCAAGGGGGAGAGGTTGGAAAAACTGTTTTTT	CASKGERLEKLFF
TRBJ2-7	once	TRBD1	TRBV6-6	TGTGCCAGCAGTGGACCGGGACAGGGCCTCGAGCAGTACTTC	CASSGPGQGLEQYF
TRBJ1-3	.	.	TRBV11-2	TGTGCCAGCAGCCCCGACAGGCTCTCTGGAAACACCATATATTTT	CASSPDRLSGNTIYF
TRBJ2-6	.	.	TRBV27	TGTGCCAGCACCCGCTGGGGGGCTGGGGCCAACGTCCTGACTTTC	CASTRWGAGANVLTF
TRBJ2-2	few	.	TRBV6-1	TGTGCCAGCAAACGGGCCGGGGAGCTGTTTTTT	CASKRAGELFF
TRBJ2-2	.	TRBD1	TRBV27	TGTGCCAGCACGAGGGGGCAAGCCGGGGAGCTGTTTTTT	CASTRGQAGELFF
TRBJ1-2	.	.	TRBV7-9	TGTGCCAGCAGCCTGGACAGTTCCTATGGCTACACCTTC	CASSLDSSYGYTF
TRBJ2-7	.	.	TRBV7-2	TGTGCCAGCAGCTTAGCGCACGGGAGCGGCTCCGCCGAGCAGTACTTC	CASSLAHGSGSAEQYF
TRBJ2-3	.	TRBD2	TRBV5-1	TGCGCCAGCAGCGGCGGGGGGGTCACAGATACGCAGTATTTT	CASSGGGVTDTQYF
TRBJ2-7	once	.	TRBV19	TGTGCCAGTAGTGGCCTAGCCAAAGGGACCTACGAGCAGTACTTC	CASSGLAKGTYEQYF
TRBJ2-3	.	.	TRBV7-8	TGTGCCAGCAGCTTAGAGGCCCGGGGTGCCGGCACAGATACGCAGTATTTT	CASSLEARGAGTDTQYF
TRBJ2-3	.	.	TRBV7-2	TGTGCCAGCAGCTTTAGACAGGCGGATACGCAGTATTTT	CASSFRQADTQYF
TRBJ1-5	.	.	TRBV28	TGTGCCAGCAGTTTATCCGATCAGCCCCAGCATTTT	CASSLSDQPQHF
TRBJ1-5	.	.	TRBV6-1	TGTGCCAGCAGTGGGCAGGGCTCCCATCAGCCCCAGCATTTT	CASSGQGSHQPQHF
TRBJ2-1	.	TRBD2	TRBV27	TGTGCCAGCAGTTTCAAGGGACTAGCGTGGCTCTTC	CASSFKGLAWLF
TRBJ2-3	.	TRBD2	TRBV7-9	TGTGCCAGCAGCTACGGCGGGACTAGCGGGGTAGATACGCAGTATTTT	CASSYGGTSGVDTQYF
TRBJ1-1	.	TRBD1	TRBV6-1	TGTGCCAGCAGGGACAGGATGAACACTGAAGCTTTCTTT	CASRDRMNTEAFF
TRBJ1-4	few	TRBD1	TRBV4-1	TGCGCCAGCAGCCAAGAGGACAGGCGAGAAAAACTGTTTTTT	CASSQEDRREKLFF
TRBJ2-7	.	.	TRBV19	TGTGCCAGTAGTATAGATTCTTACGTCAAGGGGTTCGAGCAGTACTTC	CASSIDSYVKGFEQYF
TRBJ1-3	.	TRBD1	TRBV11-2	TGTGCCAGCAGGTCAACAGGGGGCGCGATGACTGGAAACACCATATATTTT	CASRSTGGAMTGNTIYF
TRBJ2-5	.	TRBD1	TRBV18	TGTGCCAGCTCACCACTGACCTCCGGGACAGGGTTTGGAGAGACCCAGTACTTC	CASSPLTSGTGFGETQYF
TRBJ2-3	.	TRBD2	TRBV28	TGTGCCAGCAGCGCGGGGGACCCTAGCACAGATACGCAGTATTTT	CASSAGDPSTDTQYF
TRBJ1-3	.	.	TRBV5-4	TGTGCCAGCAGCTTGGACGGGGGTACTGGAAACACCATATATTTT	CASSLDGGTGNTIYF
TRBJ1-2	.	TRBD1	TRBV28	TGTGCCAGCAGTTTAGTGGCAGGGGGCAACTATGGCTACACCTTC	CASSLVAGGNYGYTF
TRBJ1-1	.	.	TRBV28	TGTGCCACCCTCGATCGGGGGAACACTGAAGCTTTCTTT	CATLDRGNTEAFF
TRBJ1-5	.	.	TRBV25-1	TGTGCCAGCAGTCCCAGGGATCAGCCCCAGCATTTT	CASSPRDQPQHF
TRBJ2-3	.	TRBD1	TRBV5-6	TGTGCCAGCAGCACGGGGACAGTAAGCACAGATACGCAGTATTTT	CASSTGTVSTDTQYF
TRBJ1-4	.	.	TRBV11-2	TGTGCCAGCAGCCAAGACAGCGAAAAACTGTTTTTT	CASSQDSEKLFF
TRBJ2-6	.	.	TRBV5-4	TGTGCCAGCAGCATCTGGACAGCCCGCTCTGGGGCCAACGTCCTGACTTTC	CASSIWTARSGANVLTF
TRBJ2-5	.	.	TRBV2	TGTGCCAGCAGTGAATTGTTAAGAGGGTCAAAAGAGACCCAGTACTTC	CASSELLRGSKETQYF
TRBJ2-3	.	.	TRBV20-1	TGCAGTGCTAAACTCGCAGATACGCAGTATTTT	CSAKLADTQYF
TRBJ2-7	once	.	TRBV10-3	TGTGCCATCAGTGAGGTTCTAGCTCACTTC	CAISEVLAHF
TRBJ1-4	once	.	TRBV28	TGTGCCAGCAGTTTAGGGGGCGATATTGAAAAACTGTTTTTT	CASSLGGDIEKLFF
TRBJ2-7	.	.	TRBV7-9	TGTGCCAGCAGCTCAAATGACGAGCAGTACTTC	CASSSNDEQYF
TRBJ1-3	.	.	TRBV29-1	TGCAGCGTTGAGCGCCTAAACACCATATATTTT	CSVERLNTIYF
TRBJ2-3	.	.	TRBV19	TGTGCCAGTACCCCAAACGACAGGGAGGCGACAGATACGCAGTATTTT	CASTPNDREATDTQYF
TRBJ1-5	.	TRBD1	TRBV2	TGTGCCAGCAGTGACAGGACAGGGGTGAGTCAGCCCCAGCATTTT	CASSDRTGVSQPQHF
TRBJ2-1	.	.	TRBV5-1	TGCGCCAGCAGCTTGGTGGGGGGGCGGAAGGGGAATGAGCAGTTCTTC	CASSLVGGRKGNEQFF
TRBJ2-7	once	.	TRBV14	TGTGCCAGCAGCCAAGATCCATGGTCAGGGGTAGAATACGAGCAGTACTTC	CASSQDPWSGVEYEQYF